This record looks at one T cell receptor (beta chain) sequence and its context. The target antigen is unknown. The CDR3 runs 12 residues. The germline V gene encodes CDR1 MGHDK and CDR2 SYGVNS. The V and J ends lost 2 bases and 7 bases respectively, with 6 bases between them. The data are from a study of CD8 T cells in ankylosing spondylitis. A quantitative 5'-RACE method, one with molecular barcodes, was used to make TCR beta libraries. TCRdb called the 5' RACE reads again in MiXCR, with one record for every CDR3 protein. The sample has approximately 220,000 distinct CDR3 sequences, approximately 20% seen once. Notes on the study in general: There was a TCR beta motif, made of 7 to 9 highly homologous variants, that appeared characteristic of ankylosing spondylitis blood. There were earlier reports of some motif variants in reactive arthritis synovial fluid and blood. Within matched ankylosing spondylitis synovial fluid, disease-linked clones were reportedly significantly enriched. Clones linked to disease, bearing a CD8+ phenotype, were relatively rare in peripheral blood.

The chain has TRBV25-1 and TRBJ2-1; no clear D gene. Sequencing was performed on blood, either unsorted or a sorted T cell fraction (not recorded which). This TCR was recovered from a male donor with ankylosing spondylitis. The CDR3: CASSESGNEQFF. Here the CDR3 DNA reads TGTGCCAGCAGTGAAAGTGGGAATGAGCAGTTCTTC.